The clone carrying this T cell receptor beta chain came up a few times. Its target is not known. This sample is part of a study of STAT5B mutations in CD4+ large granular lymphocyte leukemia. Regarding the study as a whole: TRBV06-family usage was enriched in top patient clones (8/27) versus controls (2/35).

Libraries were prepared by immunoSEQ multiplex PCR; TCRdb keeps only in-frame clonotypes and omits some of them. This table has 25,000 to 35,000 clones, around 84% appearing once. Unmatched junction bases numbered 2, after V lost 5 bases and J lost 5 bases. CDR3 length: 13 residues. Germline V gene data show CDR1 as KGHSH and CDR2 as LQKENI. The chain carries TRBV18 and TRBJ1-1; 10 positions agree with TRBD1. This TCR was recovered from a human donor in good health. Sequencing was done on a sample of CD4+ T cells from blood buffy coats. CDR3 in amino acids: CASSRDRGTEAFF. CDR3 in DNA: TGTGCCAGCTCAAGGGACAGGGGAACTGAAGCTTTCTTT.